This T cell receptor beta chain stems from a study of cytomegalovirus exposure and HLA in healthy donors. 13 Jbeta primers and 60 Vbeta primers were used for the PCR. Source study methods: Around 11 million of tens of millions of unique TCR beta chains were shared, per a later count. The table came from immunoSEQ multiplex PCR; TCRdb's copy has only in-frame clones and leaves some out. D and trimming were read from the DNA, whereas the V and J calls and clone size are those reported in that table. The sample lists over 150,000 clones, about 90% seen once, with around 0.21% in the top ten. This clone is a singleton in its sample. The sequence came from a girl under three years old in good health and CMV-seronegative. The source material was PBMCs.

This chain's CDR3 is CASSSGLLKPDTQYF. The DNA of the CDR3 is TGTGCCAGCAGTTCGGGACTATTAAAGCCAGATACGCAGTATTTT. The J gene is TRBJ2-3, the V gene TRBV6-6; 7 bases are shared with TRBD2. Trimming at V came to 4 bases and at J to 4 bases, leaving 8 bases not matched to a gene. Per the germline V gene, CDR1 is MNHNY and CDR2 is SVGAGI (reference sequence). The length of the CDR3 is 15 residues.